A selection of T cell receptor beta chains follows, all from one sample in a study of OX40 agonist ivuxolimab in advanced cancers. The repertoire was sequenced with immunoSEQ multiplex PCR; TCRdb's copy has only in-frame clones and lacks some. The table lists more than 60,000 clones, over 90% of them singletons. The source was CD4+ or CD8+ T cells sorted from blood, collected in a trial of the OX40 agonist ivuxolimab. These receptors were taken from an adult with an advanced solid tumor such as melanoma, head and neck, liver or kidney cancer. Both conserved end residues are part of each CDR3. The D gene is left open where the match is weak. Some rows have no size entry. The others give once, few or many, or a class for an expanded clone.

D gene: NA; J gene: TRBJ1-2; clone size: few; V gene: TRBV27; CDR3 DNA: TGTGCCAGCAGCCCAAAGGGAGCCTTCTATGGCTACACCTTC; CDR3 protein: CASSPKGAFYGYTF
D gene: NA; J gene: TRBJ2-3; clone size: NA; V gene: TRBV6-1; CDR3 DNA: TGTGCCAGCAGTGCCTTAGGTGTGCACCGGCCTGGGGATACGCAGTATTTT; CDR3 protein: CASSALGVHRPGDTQYF
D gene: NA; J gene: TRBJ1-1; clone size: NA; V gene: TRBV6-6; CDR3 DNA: TGTGCCAGCAGCGGAGGCATGAACACTGAAGCTTTCTTT; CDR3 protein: CASSGGMNTEAFF
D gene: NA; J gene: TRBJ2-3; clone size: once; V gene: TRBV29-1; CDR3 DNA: TGCAGCGTTGAAGGGTCGATTACATTCAACACAGATACGCAGTATTTT; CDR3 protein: CSVEGSITFNTDTQYF
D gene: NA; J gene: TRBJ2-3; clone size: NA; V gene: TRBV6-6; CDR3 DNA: TGTGCCAGCAGTTACGAAGCTAGAGCGCCCACAGATACGCAGTATTTT; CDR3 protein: CASSYEARAPTDTQYF
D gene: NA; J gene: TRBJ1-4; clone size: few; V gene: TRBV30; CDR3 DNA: TGTGCCTGGAGTGTACCTGAAAAACTGTTTTTT; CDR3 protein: CAWSVPEKLFF
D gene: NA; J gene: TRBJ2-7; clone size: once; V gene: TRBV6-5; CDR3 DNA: TGTGCCAGCAGTTACTCGCTCTCAGGGGAGCAGTACTTC; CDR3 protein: CASSYSLSGEQYF
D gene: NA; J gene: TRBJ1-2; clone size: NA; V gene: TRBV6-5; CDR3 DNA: TGTGCCAGCAGTTACTCACTCATCTATGGCTACACCTTC; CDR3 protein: CASSYSLIYGYTF
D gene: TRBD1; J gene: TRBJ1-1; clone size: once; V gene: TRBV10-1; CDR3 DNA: TGCGCCAGCAGTGAGGGCAGGGGGCTGAACACTGAAGCTTTCTTT; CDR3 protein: CASSEGRGLNTEAFF
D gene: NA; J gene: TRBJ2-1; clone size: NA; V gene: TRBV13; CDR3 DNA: TGTGCCAGCAGCTTATTTACAGAGAATGAGCAGTTCTTC; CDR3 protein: CASSLFTENEQFF
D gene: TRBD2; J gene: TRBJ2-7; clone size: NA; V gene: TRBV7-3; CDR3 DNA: TGTGCCAGCAGCTCTCAAGCGGGAGGGACCTACGAGCAGTACTTC; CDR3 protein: CASSSQAGGTYEQYF
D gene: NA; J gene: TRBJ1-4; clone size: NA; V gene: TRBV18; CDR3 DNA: TGTGCCAGCTCACCGCAGGCCGCCGACAGGCGTTATAATGAAAAACTGTTTTTT; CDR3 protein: CASSPQAADRRYNEKLFF
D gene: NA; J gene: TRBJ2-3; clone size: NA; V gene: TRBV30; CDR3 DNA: TGTGCCTGGAGTGGGATGACCCCAGATACGCAGTATTTT; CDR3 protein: CAWSGMTPDTQYF
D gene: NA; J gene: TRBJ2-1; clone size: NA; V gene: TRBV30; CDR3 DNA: TGTGCCTGGAGTGTACTCGCCAATGAGCAGTTCTTC; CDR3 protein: CAWSVLANEQFF
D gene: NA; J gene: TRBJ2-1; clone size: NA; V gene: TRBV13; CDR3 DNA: TGTGCCAGCAGCTTAGGGGGGGATGAGCAGTTCTTC; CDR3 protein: CASSLGGDEQFF
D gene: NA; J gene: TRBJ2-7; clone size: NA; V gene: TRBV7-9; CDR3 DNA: TGTGCCAGCAGCTCGGGACTTCTTAGATACGAGCAGTACTTC; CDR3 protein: CASSSGLLRYEQYF
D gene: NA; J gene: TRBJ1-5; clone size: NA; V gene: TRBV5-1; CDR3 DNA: TGCGCCAGCAGCTTGCAGTGGTATAGCAATCAGCCCCAGCATTTT; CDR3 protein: CASSLQWYSNQPQHF
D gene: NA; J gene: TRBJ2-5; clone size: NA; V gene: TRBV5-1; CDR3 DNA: TGCGCCAGCAGCGAAGAGACCCAGTACTTC; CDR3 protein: CASSEETQYF
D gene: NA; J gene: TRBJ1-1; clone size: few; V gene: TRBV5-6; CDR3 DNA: TGTGCCAGCAGCTTGGGAGGGAACACTGAAGCTTTCTTT; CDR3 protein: CASSLGGNTEAFF
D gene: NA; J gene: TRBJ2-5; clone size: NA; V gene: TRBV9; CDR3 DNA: TGTGCCAGCAGCGTAGAGGGACGGATCGAAGAGACCCAGTACTTC; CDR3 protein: CASSVEGRIEETQYF
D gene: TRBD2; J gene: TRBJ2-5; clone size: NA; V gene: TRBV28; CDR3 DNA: TGTGCCAGCAGTTTCATTTTCCGGGGGGAAGACCAAGAGACCCAGTACTTC; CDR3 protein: CASSFIFRGEDQETQYF
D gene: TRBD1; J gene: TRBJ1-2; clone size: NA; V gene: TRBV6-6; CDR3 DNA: TGTGCCAGCAGCTCCACAGGGGGCGCGAATGGCTACACCTTC; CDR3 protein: CASSSTGGANGYTF
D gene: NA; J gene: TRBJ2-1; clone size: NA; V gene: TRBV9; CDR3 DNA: TGTGCCAGCAGCGTAGGTCTAGCGAAGGGCAATGAGCAGTTCTTC; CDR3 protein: CASSVGLAKGNEQFF
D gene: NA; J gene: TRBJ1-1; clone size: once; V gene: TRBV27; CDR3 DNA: TGTGCCAGCAGTTTAGGGCAGGGAGGTACTGAAGCTTTCTTT; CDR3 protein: CASSLGQGGTEAFF
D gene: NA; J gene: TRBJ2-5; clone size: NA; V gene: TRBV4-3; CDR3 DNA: TGCGCCAGCAGCCAAGATGTGGTCAAAGAGACCCAGTACTTC; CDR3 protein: CASSQDVVKETQYF
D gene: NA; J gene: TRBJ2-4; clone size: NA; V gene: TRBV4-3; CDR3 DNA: TGCGCCAGCAGCCAAGATGGGGGCAGTACACTAGCCAAAAACATTCAGTACTTC; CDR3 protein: CASSQDGGSTLAKNIQYF
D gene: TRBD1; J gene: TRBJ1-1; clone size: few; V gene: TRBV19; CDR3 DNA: TGTGCCAGTAGTATAGTGGAAGGGGGCTTGGCTGAAGCTTTCTTT; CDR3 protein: CASSIVEGGLAEAFF
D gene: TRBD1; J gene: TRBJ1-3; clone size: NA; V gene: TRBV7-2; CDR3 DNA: TGTGCCAGCAGCTTAAGCAGGGGGTCTGGAAACACCATATATTTT; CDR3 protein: CASSLSRGSGNTIYF
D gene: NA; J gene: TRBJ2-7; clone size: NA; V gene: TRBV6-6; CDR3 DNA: TGTGCCAGCTGTCAGGCAGGCACTCCTCCCCACGAGCAGTACTTC; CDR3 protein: CASCQAGTPPHEQYF
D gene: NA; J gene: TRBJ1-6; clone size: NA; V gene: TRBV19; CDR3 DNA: TGTGCCAGTAGTCCTTCGGGTCCGGGGGGACCGTCTATCCATTCACCCCTCCACTTT; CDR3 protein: CASSPSGPGGPSIHSPLHF
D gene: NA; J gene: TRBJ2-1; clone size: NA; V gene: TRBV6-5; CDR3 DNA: TGTGCCAGCAGTTACTCATCAGAGTACAATGAGCAGTTCTTC; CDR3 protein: CASSYSSEYNEQFF
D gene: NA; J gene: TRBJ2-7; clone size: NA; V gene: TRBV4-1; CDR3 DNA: TGCGCCAGCAGCCAAGTTCCCCTAAGTTACGAGCAGTACTTC; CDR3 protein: CASSQVPLSYEQYF
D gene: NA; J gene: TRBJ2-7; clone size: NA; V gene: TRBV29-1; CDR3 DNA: TGCAGCGTTCTGCAGGACTACGAGCAGTACTTC; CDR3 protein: CSVLQDYEQYF
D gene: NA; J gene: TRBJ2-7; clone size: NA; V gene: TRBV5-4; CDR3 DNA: TGTGCCAGCAGCCCTGCTGGCGGGGCCGCCTACGAGCAGTACTTC; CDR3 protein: CASSPAGGAAYEQYF
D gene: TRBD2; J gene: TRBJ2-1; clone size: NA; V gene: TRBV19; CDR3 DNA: TGTGCCAGTAGTATTGCCGGACTAGGGCTCAATGAGCAGTTCTTC; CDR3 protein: CASSIAGLGLNEQFF
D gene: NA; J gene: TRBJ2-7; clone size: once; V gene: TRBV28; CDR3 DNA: TGTGCCAGCAGTTGGAGGGACGGTGCGGAGCAGTACTTC; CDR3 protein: CASSWRDGAEQYF
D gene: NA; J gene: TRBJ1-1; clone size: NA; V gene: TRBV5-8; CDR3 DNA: TGTGCCAGCAGCTTGGTATCAGTGAACACTGAAGCTTTCTTT; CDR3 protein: CASSLVSVNTEAFF
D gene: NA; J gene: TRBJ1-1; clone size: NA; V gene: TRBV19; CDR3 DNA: TGTGCCAGTAGTACGGCCGTGAACACTGAAGCTTTCTTT; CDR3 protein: CASSTAVNTEAFF
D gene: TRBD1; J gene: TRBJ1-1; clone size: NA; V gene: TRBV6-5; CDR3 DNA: TGTGCCAGCAGTTACTCGACCCCGGGACAGGGACTTGAAGCTTTCTTT; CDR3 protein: CASSYSTPGQGLEAFF
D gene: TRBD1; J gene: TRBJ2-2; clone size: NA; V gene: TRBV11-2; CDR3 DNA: TGTGCCAGCAGCCAGGGGACAGGGTTCGACACCGGGGAGCTGTTTTTT; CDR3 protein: CASSQGTGFDTGELFF
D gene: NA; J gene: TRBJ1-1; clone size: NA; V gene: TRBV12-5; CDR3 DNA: TGTGCTAGTGGTTTGTCTGTAACTGAAGCTTTCTTT; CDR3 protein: CASGLSVTEAFF
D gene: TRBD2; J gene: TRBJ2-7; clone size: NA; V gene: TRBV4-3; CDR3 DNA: TGCGCCAGCAGCCAAGAAATGGCGGGAGCCCACAGCTCCTACGAGCAGTACTTC; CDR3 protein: CASSQEMAGAHSSYEQYF
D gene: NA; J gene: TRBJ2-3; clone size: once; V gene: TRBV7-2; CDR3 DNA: TGTGCCAGCAGCTTCCTCCACATCCCGCAGTATTTT; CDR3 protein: CASSFLHIPQYF
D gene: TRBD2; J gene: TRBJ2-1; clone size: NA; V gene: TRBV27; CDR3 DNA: TGTGCCAGCAGTCCTGGACTAGCGGGAGCCTCCTACAATGAGCAGTTCTTC; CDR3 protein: CASSPGLAGASYNEQFF
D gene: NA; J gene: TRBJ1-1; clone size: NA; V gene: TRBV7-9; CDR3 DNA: TGTGCCAGCAGCTTAGTTGGGCCGGCGGGGGGCAGGGGCACTGAAGCTTTCTTT; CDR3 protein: CASSLVGPAGGRGTEAFF
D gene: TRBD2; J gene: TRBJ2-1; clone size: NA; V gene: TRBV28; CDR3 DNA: TGTGCCAGCAGTTTCTTCACTAGCGGGAGGTTGGCGAATGAGCAGTTCTTC; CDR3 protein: CASSFFTSGRLANEQFF
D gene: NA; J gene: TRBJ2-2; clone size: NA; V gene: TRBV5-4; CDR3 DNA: TGTGCCAGCAGCTTGGGAGGAAACACCGGGGAGCTGTTTTTT; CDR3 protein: CASSLGGNTGELFF
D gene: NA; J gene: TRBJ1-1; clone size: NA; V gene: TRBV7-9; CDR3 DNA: TGTGCCAGCAGCTCACTTCGGACAGCCATGAACACTGAAGCTTTCTTT; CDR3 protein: CASSSLRTAMNTEAFF
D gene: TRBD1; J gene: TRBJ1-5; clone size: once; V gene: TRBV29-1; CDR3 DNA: TGCAGCGCTGGGACAGGGGGAAACAATCAGCCCCAGCATTTT; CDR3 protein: CSAGTGGNNQPQHF
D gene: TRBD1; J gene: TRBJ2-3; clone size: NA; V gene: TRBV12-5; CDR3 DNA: TGTGCTAGTGGTTTGGCACTTGAGGGGGCCTCGGGGACAGTCACAGATACGCAGTATTTT; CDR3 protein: CASGLALEGASGTVTDTQYF